The rows below give T cell receptor beta chains drawn from one sample of a study of response to subunit inactivated influenza vaccine. TCRdb recomputed calls from the RT-PCR reads with MiXCR, one row per CDR3 protein. The profile shows roughly 550,000 distinct CDR3 sequences, roughly 23% of them singletons. These records were also assigned to another study, of T cells expressing NK-cell markers.

The sequencing used CD4+ T cells sorted from PBMCs, collected approximately 13 days after vaccination. These receptors came from a man aged 50 to 59 who received an inactivated influenza vaccine. CDR3s include the opening cysteine and the closing phenylalanine or tryptophan. A D gene is named only where the DNA matches it firmly. Clone size, where shown, is once, few, many, or a class for clones that have expanded.

clone size: few; J gene: TRBJ1-5; V gene: TRBV12-3/TRBV12-4; D gene: .; CDR3 protein: CASSLGDGLNQPQHF; CDR3 DNA: TGTGCCAGCAGTTTAGGGGACGGCCTCAATCAGCCCCAGCATTTT
clone size: few; J gene: TRBJ2-4; V gene: TRBV3-1; D gene: TRBD2; CDR3 protein: CASSRNLAGIDIQYF; CDR3 DNA: TGTGCCAGCAGCCGAAATTTAGCGGGAATTGACATTCAGTACTTC
clone size: few; J gene: TRBJ1-1; V gene: TRBV15; D gene: .; CDR3 protein: CATSSRRDGTEAFF; CDR3 DNA: TGTGCCACCAGCAGTAGACGGGACGGGACTGAAGCTTTCTTT
clone size: .; J gene: TRBJ1-6; V gene: TRBV25-1; D gene: TRBD1; CDR3 protein: CASSETGGRTPLHF; CDR3 DNA: TGTGCCAGCAGTGAGACAGGGGGCAGGACACCCCTCCACTTT
clone size: few; J gene: TRBJ1-4; V gene: TRBV4-2; D gene: .; CDR3 protein: CASSQEWATNEKLFF; CDR3 DNA: TGTGCCAGCAGCCAAGAATGGGCAACTAATGAAAAACTGTTTTTT
clone size: .; J gene: TRBJ1-4; V gene: TRBV20-1; D gene: .; CDR3 protein: CSAGGTVEKLFF; CDR3 DNA: TGCAGTGCGGGAGGGACGGTTGAAAAACTGTTTTTT
clone size: .; J gene: TRBJ2-7; V gene: TRBV7-6; D gene: TRBD1; CDR3 protein: CASSGTGGGEQYF; CDR3 DNA: TGTGCCAGCAGCGGGACAGGGGGCGGCGAGCAGTACTTC
clone size: .; J gene: TRBJ2-5; V gene: TRBV7-2; D gene: .; CDR3 protein: CASKSTAQETQYF; CDR3 DNA: TGTGCCAGCAAGTCGACAGCGCAAGAGACCCAGTACTTC
clone size: .; J gene: TRBJ2-3; V gene: TRBV9; D gene: TRBD2; CDR3 protein: CASSVGGLAVDTQYF; CDR3 DNA: TGTGCCAGCAGCGTAGGGGGACTAGCGGTAGATACGCAGTATTTT
clone size: many; J gene: TRBJ1-1; V gene: TRBV20-1; D gene: .; CDR3 protein: CSARGGTEAFF; CDR3 DNA: TGCAGCGCACGCGGGGGGACTGAAGCTTTCTTT
clone size: .; J gene: TRBJ1-5; V gene: TRBV28; D gene: TRBD1; CDR3 protein: CASGRGGSNQPQHF; CDR3 DNA: TGTGCCAGCGGCAGGGGGGGTAGCAATCAGCCCCAGCATTTT
clone size: .; J gene: TRBJ2-7; V gene: TRBV5-1; D gene: .; CDR3 protein: CASSLMGVYEQYF; CDR3 DNA: TGCGCCAGCAGCTTAATGGGAGTCTACGAGCAGTACTTC
clone size: .; J gene: TRBJ1-6; V gene: TRBV27; D gene: .; CDR3 protein: CASGRSTGGSPLHF; CDR3 DNA: TGTGCCAGCGGCCGGTCTACTGGGGGTTCACCCCTCCACTTT
clone size: .; J gene: TRBJ2-3; V gene: TRBV5-1; D gene: .; CDR3 protein: CASSSSEGRGTDTQYF; CDR3 DNA: TGCGCCAGCAGCTCCTCCGAGGGAAGGGGAACAGATACGCAGTATTTT
clone size: .; J gene: TRBJ1-2; V gene: TRBV20-1; D gene: .; CDR3 protein: CSAYRVWGYTF; CDR3 DNA: TGCAGTGCTTACCGGGTGTGGGGCTACACCTTC
clone size: .; J gene: TRBJ2-2; V gene: TRBV6-1; D gene: TRBD1; CDR3 protein: CASSSGQGRSGELFF; CDR3 DNA: TGTGCCAGCAGCTCCGGACAGGGGAGGTCCGGGGAGCTGTTTTTT
clone size: .; J gene: TRBJ1-2; V gene: TRBV4-3; D gene: TRBD1; CDR3 protein: CASSPTGGGNYGYTF; CDR3 DNA: TGCGCCAGCAGCCCCACAGGGGGCGGGAACTATGGCTACACCTTC
clone size: few; J gene: TRBJ2-7; V gene: TRBV10-3; D gene: TRBD2; CDR3 protein: CAISESRQGGFLGFYEQYF; CDR3 DNA: TGTGCCATCAGTGAGTCGCGGCAGGGAGGGTTCTTAGGGTTCTACGAGCAGTACTTC
clone size: .; J gene: TRBJ2-1; V gene: TRBV27; D gene: .; CDR3 protein: CASSLLQAAEQFF; CDR3 DNA: TGTGCCAGCAGTTTACTACAAGCCGCTGAGCAGTTCTTC
clone size: few; J gene: TRBJ2-7; V gene: TRBV7-3; D gene: .; CDR3 protein: CASSRDGTYEQYF; CDR3 DNA: TGTGCCAGCAGCAGGGACGGGACCTACGAGCAGTACTTC
clone size: many; J gene: TRBJ2-1; V gene: TRBV28; D gene: .; CDR3 protein: CASSLVQGPYNEQFF; CDR3 DNA: TGTGCCAGCAGTTTAGTACAGGGCCCCTACAATGAGCAGTTCTTC
clone size: few; J gene: TRBJ2-1; V gene: TRBV25-1; D gene: TRBD2; CDR3 protein: CASSSASGRADNEQFF; CDR3 DNA: TGTGCCAGCAGTTCAGCTAGCGGGAGGGCGGACAATGAGCAGTTCTTC
clone size: few; J gene: TRBJ2-5; V gene: TRBV20-1; D gene: TRBD1; CDR3 protein: CSAPRQGVVTQYF; CDR3 DNA: TGCAGTGCACCCAGACAGGGGGTTGTGACCCAGTACTTC
clone size: once; J gene: TRBJ1-1; V gene: TRBV20-1; D gene: .; CDR3 protein: CSAREGVDTEAFF; CDR3 DNA: TGCAGTGCTAGAGAGGGGGTGGACACTGAAGCTTTCTTT
clone size: .; J gene: TRBJ2-1; V gene: TRBV3-1; D gene: .; CDR3 protein: CASSQGPGPNNEQFF; CDR3 DNA: TGTGCCAGCAGCCAAGGGCCGGGACCAAACAATGAGCAGTTCTTC
clone size: few; J gene: TRBJ1-2; V gene: TRBV20-1; D gene: .; CDR3 protein: CSARGRALHSDYGYTF; CDR3 DNA: TGCAGTGCCAGAGGCAGGGCCCTTCATTCGGACTATGGCTACACCTTC
clone size: .; J gene: TRBJ2-7; V gene: TRBV24-1; D gene: TRBD1; CDR3 protein: CATSGTGTGLYEQYF; CDR3 DNA: TGTGCCACCAGTGGCACCGGGACAGGGCTTTACGAGCAGTACTTC
clone size: .; J gene: TRBJ2-1; V gene: TRBV15; D gene: TRBD2; CDR3 protein: CATSRDLLAGSNEQFF; CDR3 DNA: TGTGCCACCAGCAGAGATCTGCTAGCGGGGAGCAATGAGCAGTTCTTC
clone size: few; J gene: TRBJ1-1; V gene: TRBV21-1; D gene: .; CDR3 protein: CASSNRSKAFF; CDR3 DNA: TGTGCCAGCAGCAACAGATCGAAAGCTTTCTTT
clone size: .; J gene: TRBJ2-3; V gene: TRBV11-2; D gene: TRBD1; CDR3 protein: CASSLGVRTGNTDTQYF; CDR3 DNA: TGTGCCAGCAGCTTAGGGGTCCGGACAGGGAACACAGATACGCAGTATTTT
clone size: few; J gene: TRBJ2-3; V gene: TRBV5-6; D gene: .; CDR3 protein: CASSLRRGITDTQYF; CDR3 DNA: TGTGCCAGCAGCTTACGCCGGGGGATCACAGATACGCAGTATTTT
clone size: many; J gene: TRBJ2-6; V gene: TRBV20-1; D gene: TRBD2; CDR3 protein: CSARDWRGAGANVLTF; CDR3 DNA: TGCAGTGCTAGAGATTGGCGGGGGGCTGGGGCCAACGTCCTGACTTTC
clone size: .; J gene: TRBJ2-7; V gene: TRBV29-1; D gene: TRBD1; CDR3 protein: CSVGTGGQYEQYF; CDR3 DNA: TGCAGCGTGGGGACAGGGGGACAGTACGAGCAGTACTTC
clone size: few; J gene: TRBJ1-5; V gene: TRBV20-1; D gene: .; CDR3 protein: CSARDSTGFEQPQHF; CDR3 DNA: TGCAGTGCTAGAGACTCTACAGGGTTCGAGCAGCCCCAGCATTTT
clone size: .; J gene: TRBJ2-3; V gene: TRBV10-3; D gene: TRBD2; CDR3 protein: CASGTSGGAKQYF; CDR3 DNA: TGTGCCTCCGGGACTAGCGGGGGGGCGAAGCAGTATTTT
clone size: .; J gene: TRBJ1-4; V gene: TRBV5-1; D gene: TRBD1; CDR3 protein: CASSSGAFRQGSNEKLFF; CDR3 DNA: TGCGCCAGCAGCTCGGGTGCCTTCCGACAGGGGTCTAATGAAAAACTGTTTTTT
clone size: .; J gene: TRBJ2-7; V gene: TRBV29-1; D gene: TRBD1; CDR3 protein: CSVVGATGKFSYEQYF; CDR3 DNA: TGCAGCGTTGTGGGAGCGACAGGGAAATTCTCCTACGAGCAGTACTTC
clone size: few; J gene: TRBJ2-1; V gene: TRBV27; D gene: TRBD2; CDR3 protein: CASSDRLGLAGDNEQFF; CDR3 DNA: TGTGCCAGCAGTGATAGACTGGGACTAGCGGGTGACAATGAGCAGTTCTTC
clone size: few; J gene: TRBJ2-3; V gene: TRBV10-3; D gene: .; CDR3 protein: CAISGRRGPDTQYF; CDR3 DNA: TGTGCCATCAGTGGTAGGCGGGGGCCAGATACGCAGTATTTT
clone size: many; J gene: TRBJ1-1; V gene: TRBV12-3/TRBV12-4; D gene: .; CDR3 protein: CASSFWGTEAFF; CDR3 DNA: TGTGCCAGCAGTTTTTGGGGCACTGAAGCTTTCTTT
clone size: .; J gene: TRBJ1-1; V gene: TRBV10-3; D gene: .; CDR3 protein: CAIGEGEGSTEAFF; CDR3 DNA: TGTGCCATCGGGGAGGGGGAAGGTAGCACTGAAGCTTTCTTT
clone size: few; J gene: TRBJ2-3; V gene: TRBV2; D gene: .; CDR3 protein: CASSPTSVTDTQYF; CDR3 DNA: TGTGCCAGCAGTCCAACTAGTGTTACAGATACGCAGTATTTT
clone size: many; J gene: TRBJ1-6; V gene: TRBV5-6; D gene: .; CDR3 protein: CASSLLGMGSPLHF; CDR3 DNA: TGTGCCAGCAGCTTACTGGGAATGGGTTCACCCCTCCACTTT
clone size: .; J gene: TRBJ2-2; V gene: TRBV9; D gene: TRBD2; CDR3 protein: CASSPGLAGKANTGELFF; CDR3 DNA: TGTGCCAGCAGCCCAGGACTAGCGGGAAAAGCGAACACCGGGGAGCTGTTTTTT
clone size: .; J gene: TRBJ2-1; V gene: TRBV6-1; D gene: TRBD2; CDR3 protein: CASSRGVGRMEFF; CDR3 DNA: TGTGCCAGCAGTCGGGGCGTCGGGAGGATGGAGTTCTTC
clone size: .; J gene: TRBJ2-7; V gene: TRBV6-2/TRBV6-3; D gene: TRBD2; CDR3 protein: CASSPWASGGHEQYF; CDR3 DNA: TGTGCCAGCAGTCCCTGGGCTAGCGGGGGCCACGAGCAGTACTTC
clone size: .; J gene: TRBJ2-7; V gene: TRBV5-1; D gene: TRBD2; CDR3 protein: CASSFDLAGVYEQYF; CDR3 DNA: TGCGCCAGCAGCTTCGACCTAGCGGGGGTCTACGAGCAGTACTTC
clone size: many; J gene: TRBJ2-5; V gene: TRBV7-9; D gene: .; CDR3 protein: CASSQEGETQYF; CDR3 DNA: TGTGCCAGCAGCCAAGAGGGAGAGACCCAGTACTTC